The 10 T cell receptor beta chains below come from one sample, sequenced in a study of CD8 T cells in ankylosing spondylitis. TCRdb independently ran MiXCR on the 5' RACE reads; one entry per CDR3 protein. The sample lists fewer than 80,000 distinct CDR3 sequences; 5.3% were seen once. The source material was blood, either unsorted or a sorted T cell fraction (not recorded which). These receptors were taken from a male donor with ankylosing spondylitis or in good health (not recorded which).

This clonotype was picked up many times. The V gene is TRBV5-1, the J gene TRBJ2-3, with 13 bases aligning to TRBD2. The CDR3 runs 17 residues. CDR1 is SGHRS, CDR2 YFSETQ, per germline. With 3 bases clipped from V and 5 bases from J, the junction kept 9 bases outside the gene matches. The CDR3 loop reads CASSSTSGGAGRDTQYF. The CDR3 region has the DNA TGCGCCAGCAGCTCCACTAGCGGGGGGGCTGGTAGAGATACGCAGTATTTT.

This clonotype was seen many times. The rearrangement joins TRBV6-1 to TRBJ1-5; D gene unclear. The CDR3 totals 13 residues. Germline V gene data show CDR1 as MNHNS and CDR2 as SASEGT. The V gene lost 6 bases and the J gene lost 15 bases, with 21 bases spanning the gap. CDR3 in amino acids: CASRANSAQAGHF. DNA of the CDR3: TGTGCCAGCAGAGCAAACTCGGCCCAGGCGGGGCATTTT.

This clonotype was counted many times. The chain uses TRBV24-1 and TRBJ2-1; D gene ambiguous. From germline, CDR1 is KGHDR and CDR2 SFDVKD. The V end lost 3 bases, the J end lost 7 bases, and 15 bases lay between the germline ends. The CDR3 spans 15 residues. The CDR3 coding sequence is TGTGCCACCAGTGATCTAATTTCGACCGCGAATGAGCAGTTCTTC. Its translation: CATSDLISTANEQFF.

This clonotype was counted ten times or more. The chain has TRBV4-1 and TRBJ2-7; 10 nucleotides agree with TRBD2. V was clipped by 0 bases and J by 3 bases; unmatched bases: 11. The CDR3 covers 18 residues. Germline V lookup: CDR1 MGHRA, CDR2 YSYEKL. CDR3 sequence (DNA): TGCGCCAGCAGCCAAGATCGGTTCGCTAGCGGGGGAAACTACGAGCAGTACTTC. Residues: CASSQDRFASGGNYEQYF.

By share, this clonotype ranks as medium-sized. The chain joins TRBV11-2 to TRBJ2-1; D call uncertain. V lost 3 bases, J lost 6 bases, and 6 bases lay in between. Germline-derived CDR1 and CDR2 are SGHAT and FQNNGV. This CDR3 region has 12 residues. In nucleotides, the CDR3 is TGTGCCAGCAGCTTTAGGGTCAATGAGCAGTTCTTC. Translation: CASSFRVNEQFF.

This clonotype was recorded many times. CDR3 nucleotide sequence: TGCAGTGCGTACAGGAGTAACTATGGCTACACCTTC. This sequence encodes CSAYRSNYGYTF. The V call is TRBV20-1, the J call TRBJ1-2; TRBD1 is a possible D gene (5 bases). CDR3 length equals 12 residues. The V gene lost 6 bases and the J gene lost 1 base, with 9 bases spanning the gap. Germline V gene lookup returns CDR1 DFQATT and CDR2 SNEGSKA (reference sequence).

In its sample, this clonotype was seen many times. The chain combines TRBV6-2 or TRBV6-3 with TRBJ2-1; D gene uncertain. Germline CDR1 reads MNHEY; CDR2 reads SVGEGT. The CDR3 is made up of 16 amino acids. V was shortened by 2 bases and J by 4 bases, with 15 bases between the two germline ends. CDR3 nucleotides: TGTGCCAGCAGTTACCCAGAGGCAGGATCTTACAATGAGCAGTTCTTC. This codes for CASSYPEAGSYNEQFF.

This clonotype was seen at least ten times. This chain uses TRBV7-8 with TRBJ2-1; D assignment may be TRBD1 or TRBD2 (6 bases each). V lost 2 bases, J lost 3 bases, and 14 bases lay in between. The CDR3 length is 16 residues. Germline CDR1 SGHVS, CDR2 FQNEAQ. DNA for the CDR3: TGTGCCAGCAGCTTATTGGGGGGCCTTTACTACAATGAGCAGTTCTTC. It is translated as CASSLLGGLYYNEQFF.

This clonotype was recorded at least ten times. CDR3 sequence: CASSTPGGDQYF. CDR3 nucleotides: TGTGCCAGCAGCACCCCCGGCGGGGACCAGTACTTC. V is TRBV7-8 and J is TRBJ2-7, with a tentative D call TRBD2 (6 bases). From germline, CDR1 is SGHVS and CDR2 FQNEAQ. The CDR3 length is 12 residues. V gave up 5 bases and J gave up 10 bases, with 15 bases separating them.

This clonotype was observed at least ten times. The V call is TRBV29-1, the J call TRBJ1-1; D perhaps matches TRBD1 (6 bases). The CDR3 totals 13 residues. Germline values: CDR1 SQVTM, CDR2 ANQGSEA. V was shortened by 6 bases and J by 4 bases, with 15 bases between the two germline ends. The CDR3 DNA follows: TGCAGCGTCGAACAGGGCGGCGGCACTGAAGCTTTCTTT. It codes for CSVEQGGGTEAFF.